Each of the 15 T cell receptor beta chains below was sequenced from the same sample in a study of T cell clones after liver transplantation. Data came from immunoSEQ multiplex PCR; TCRdb stores just in-frame clones and leaves some out. Of fewer than 85,000 clones listed, 83% are singletons. Sample: CD4+ T cells from blood, taken at the 22-month timepoint. These receptors originate from a human patient who received a liver transplant. These T cells may partly come from the graft donor.

The V and J genes are TRBV4-3 and TRBJ1-2; D gene unclear. The CDR3 contains 15 residues. V gave up 0 bases and J gave up 3 bases, with 11 bases separating them. Germline V CDR1 and CDR2: LGHNA, YSLEER. Written as DNA, the CDR3 is TGCGCCAGCAGCCAAGAGGTCAAGAACGACTATGGCTACACCTTC. It codes for CASSQEVKNDYGYTF.

The chain employs TRBV11-2 and TRBJ1-1; D is ambiguous. Per germline, CDR1 SGHAT and CDR2 FQNNGV. Trimming cost V 7 bases and J 1 base, with 10 bases left between them. CDR3 length: 13 residues. This chain's CDR3 is CASTNPGNTEAFF. CDR3 DNA sequence: TGTGCCAGCACCAATCCGGGGAACACTGAAGCTTTCTTT.

V and J are TRBV9 and TRBJ2-1; TRBD2 might be the D (6 bases). V was cut by 0 bases and J by 4 bases, with 11 bases left in between. The CDR3 has 15 residues. Germline V gene data show CDR1 as SGDLS and CDR2 as YYNGEE. This CDR3 is CASSVELAEYNEQFF. Written as DNA, the CDR3 is TGTGCCAGCAGCGTAGAGTTAGCGGAGTACAATGAGCAGTTCTTC.

The V gene is TRBV18, the J gene TRBJ1-4, with 7 positions matching TRBD1. The V gene's germline CDR1 is KGHSH and CDR2 LQKENI. V lost 5 bases to trimming and J lost 8 bases; unmatched junction nucleotides: 11. The CDR3 totals 15 residues. The DNA of the CDR3 is TGTGCCAGCTCAGATAACTACGGACAGGACGAAAAACTGTTTTTT. It specifies CASSDNYGQDEKLFF.

V gene TRBV18 combines with J gene TRBJ1-2, with unresolved D. The CDR3 length is 16 residues. CDR1 is KGHSH and CDR2 is LQKENI in the germline V gene. The V gene lost 3 bases and the J gene lost 2 bases, with 16 bases spanning the gap. The CDR3: CASSPQRVGQNYGYTF. CDR3 in DNA: TGTGCCAGCTCACCGCAGCGGGTGGGTCAGAACTATGGCTACACCTTC.

The chain carries TRBV7-2 and TRBJ2-2; 9 nucleotides agree with TRBD2. The junction had 7 bases not matched to a gene; V was cut back by 4 bases and J by 4 bases. Germline CDR1 and CDR2: SGHTA and FQGNSA. The CDR3 is 16 residues long. CDR3 sequence: CASSSRTSVSTGELFF. The DNA of the CDR3 is TGTGCCAGCAGCTCGCGGACTAGCGTTAGCACCGGGGAGCTGTTTTTT.

The chain combines TRBV5-4 with TRBJ2-2, with D tentatively TRBD1 (6 bases). V lost 4 bases, J lost 1 base, and 14 bases lay in between. This CDR3 has 16 amino acids. Germline CDR1 reads SGHNT; CDR2 reads YYREEE (reference sequence). The CDR3 region has the DNA TGTGCCAGCAGCGCCCTCAGGGGACAGAACACCGGGGAGCTGTTTTTT. Its translation: CASSALRGQNTGELFF.

CDR3 sequence: CASSPPGVFYEQYF. The CDR3, as DNA: TGTGCCAGCTCACCCCCGGGAGTCTTTTACGAGCAGTACTTC. This chain links TRBV18 with TRBJ2-7; a weak D match, TRBD2 (6 bases). V was trimmed by 3 bases and J by 4 bases, leaving 13 bases between them. The CDR3 loop spans 14 amino acids. Germline CDR1 and CDR2: KGHSH and LQKENI.

The V gene is TRBV15, the J gene TRBJ2-3; tentative D call: TRBD2 (6 bases). This CDR3 contains 14 residues. Trimming took off 1 base at V and 2 bases at J, with 7 bases between the two ends. Per germline, CDR1 LNHNV and CDR2 YYDKDF (reference sequence). The CDR3 loop reads CATSRGGDTDTQYF. The CDR3 bases are TGTGCCACCAGCAGAGGGGGGGACACAGATACGCAGTATTTT.

The V gene is TRBV6-5, the J gene TRBJ1-2; 8 bases agree with TRBD1. With V trimmed by 6 bases and J by 3 bases, 6 bases remained unmatched. The CDR3 has 14 amino acids. Germline V CDR1 and CDR2: MNHEY, SVGAGI. The CDR3 loop reads CASRGDRTYYGYTF. As DNA, the CDR3 is TGTGCCAGCAGGGGGGACAGGACGTACTATGGCTACACCTTC.

This sequence joins TRBV4-3 and TRBJ1-6, with D unresolved. CDR1 is LGHNA and CDR2 is YSLEER in the germline V gene. The V end lost 1 base, the J end lost 0 bases, and 10 bases lay between the germline ends. The CDR3 extends over 17 amino acids. DNA for the CDR3: TGCGCCAGCAGCCAAGTTTCCGGGAGCTCCTATAATTCACCCCTCCACTTT. Translating it yields CASSQVSGSSYNSPLHF.

V and J are TRBV5-6 and TRBJ2-5; possible D gene TRBD1, 6 bases. The CDR3 has 14 residues. The V end was cut by 4 bases, the J end by 0 bases, with 10 bases between. The germline gives CDR1 SGHDT, CDR2 YYEEEE. The CDR3 sequence is CASSHRTDQETQYF. For the CDR3, the DNA is TGTGCCAGCAGCCACCGGACAGACCAAGAGACCCAGTACTTC.

The chain carries TRBV9 and TRBJ1-2; no firm D call. V was pared by 4 bases and J by 4 bases, with 14 bases between. Germline-derived CDR1 and CDR2 are SGDLS and YYNGEE. The CDR3 is 14 residues long. As DNA, the CDR3 is TGTGCCAGCAGCCCATACGGGCACCTCTATGGCTACACCTTC. It codes for CASSPYGHLYGYTF.

CDR3 DNA sequence: TGTGCCACCGCCGACAGGAAGAGCTCCTACGAGCAGTACTTC. Protein sequence: CATADRKSSYEQYF. The chain carries TRBV7-2 and TRBJ2-7, with D possibly being TRBD1 (6 bases). Germline lookup yields CDR1 SGHTA and CDR2 FQGNSA. CDR3 length equals 14 residues. Trimming pared 10 bases from V and 0 bases from J, leaving 16 bases between.

The CDR3 DNA sequence: TGTGCCAGCAGCTCCTACTCAGGACCGGGGGAGACCCAGTACTTC. It codes for CASSSYSGPGETQYF. The chain recombines TRBV7-3 with TRBJ2-5, with a weak D call TRBD2 (5 bases). Germline V lookup: CDR1 SGHTA, CDR2 FQGTGA. V lost 4 bases and J lost 5, with 17 bases in between. This CDR3 has 15 amino acids. Supplemented by reference TRBV7-3 and TRBJ2-5, the full variable domain reads GAGVSQTPSNKVTEKGKYVELRCDPISGHTALYWYRQSLGQGPEFLIYFQGTGAADDSGLPNDRFFAVRPEGSVSTLKIQRTERGDSAVYLCASSSYSGPGETQYFGPGTRLLVL.